Presented here are 7 T cell receptor beta chains from one specimen sequenced in a study of T cells in Graves' hyperthyroidism and ophthalmopathy (dated by TCRdb to about 2019). Libraries were prepared through multiplex PCR. Sequencing was carried out with an Illumina HiSeq 2000. The TCR beta CDR3 regions were amplified from RNA transcripts. A first-round RT-PCR of the TCR CDR3 used the HTBI primer set with the Qiagen OneStep RT-PCR kit. TCRdb reanalyzed the raw reads on its own, using fastp at Q25 for trimming and MiXCR for clone calling, and kept in-frame beta chains. Each record represents a unique CDR3 protein, reported with the most common genes and DNA among its rows. The sample yields some 550,000 distinct CDR3 sequences; 16% were counted once. The ten largest clones represent 2.5% to 4% of the sample. The sequenced sample was blood. Receptors originate from a woman in her thirties or forties with Graves' ophthalmopathy.

The table lists this clonotype with many counts. V usage is TRBV29-1 and J usage is TRBJ2-1; 8 positions agree with TRBD2. The germline gives CDR1 SQVTM, CDR2 ANQGSEA. This CDR3 region has 15 residues. J lost 4 bases, V lost 6 bases, and 11 bases had no gene match. CDR3 DNA sequence: TGCAGCGTCCATCTCGGACTAGCCCTATACAATGAGCAGTTCTTC. Its translation: CSVHLGLALYNEQFF.

This clonotype was picked up many times. V gene TRBV29-1 combines with J gene TRBJ2-3; the match to TRBD2 covers 8 bases. The CDR3 is 13 amino acids. V trimming: 6 bases; J trimming: 5 bases; junction bases outside the gene matches: 7. Germline V lookup: CDR1 SQVTM, CDR2 ANQGSEA. DNA for the CDR3: TGCAGCGTCGTAGCGGGGTTTAGAGATACGCAGTATTTT. As protein: CSVVAGFRDTQYF.

The chain couples TRBV29-1 to TRBJ1-3; D not resolved. CDR3 length: 14 residues. The germline V gene has CDR1 SQVTM and CDR2 ANQGSEA. V gave up 6 bases and J gave up 0 bases, with 12 bases separating them. Written as DNA, the CDR3 is TGCAGCGTAGACACGGACGGCTCTGGAAACACCATATATTTT. Translating it yields CSVDTDGSGNTIYF.

The chain is built from TRBV20-1 and TRBJ1-5; D not resolved. Germline CDR1 is DFQATT and CDR2 is SNEGSKA (reference sequence). The CDR3 length is 13 residues. V lost 3 bases, J lost 0 bases, and 6 bases lay in between. The CDR3 spells CSARLDSNQPQHF. The DNA for the CDR3 is TGCAGTGCTAGGTTAGATAGCAATCAGCCCCAGCATTTT.

This clonotype was recorded at least ten times. The chain has TRBV28 and TRBJ2-4; D not certain. The CDR3 spans 15 residues. V lost 6 bases to trimming and J lost 6 bases, with 18 bases between them. The germline V gene has CDR1 MDHEN and CDR2 SYDVKM. In nucleotides, the CDR3 is TGTGCCAGCAGCTCGACGACCAGGAGAACAAACATTCAGTACTTC. This translates into CASSSTTRRTNIQYF. Full variable domain (remainder filled in from reference TRBV28 and TRBJ2-4): DVKVTQSSRYLVKRTGEKVFLECVQDMDHENMFWYRQDPGLGLRLIYFSYDVKMKEKGDIPEGYSVSREKKERFSLILESASTNQTSMYLCASSSTTRRTNIQYFGAGTRLSVL.

In this sample, this clonotype turned up many times. V is TRBV19 and J is TRBJ2-3; D uncertain. The CDR3 extends over 11 amino acids. Deletions cut 8 bases from V and 6 bases from J, with 9 bases between. Germline V gene data show CDR1 as LNHDA and CDR2 as SQIVND (reference sequence). CDR3 amino acids: CASGSYDTQYF. The CDR3 DNA sequence: TGTGCCAGTGGATCGTATGATACGCAGTATTTT.

In this sample, this clonotype turned up a few times. This sequence joins TRBV18 and TRBJ1-1; tentative D call: TRBD1 (5 bases). Germline lookup yields CDR1 KGHSH and CDR2 LQKENI. There are 16 residues in the CDR3. The ends were cut back, 3 bases at V and 1 base at J, with 15 bases in the middle. CDR3 protein: CASSPLSWGENTEAFF. Here the CDR3 DNA reads TGTGCCAGCTCACCCCTCAGCTGGGGGGAGAACACTGAAGCTTTCTTT.